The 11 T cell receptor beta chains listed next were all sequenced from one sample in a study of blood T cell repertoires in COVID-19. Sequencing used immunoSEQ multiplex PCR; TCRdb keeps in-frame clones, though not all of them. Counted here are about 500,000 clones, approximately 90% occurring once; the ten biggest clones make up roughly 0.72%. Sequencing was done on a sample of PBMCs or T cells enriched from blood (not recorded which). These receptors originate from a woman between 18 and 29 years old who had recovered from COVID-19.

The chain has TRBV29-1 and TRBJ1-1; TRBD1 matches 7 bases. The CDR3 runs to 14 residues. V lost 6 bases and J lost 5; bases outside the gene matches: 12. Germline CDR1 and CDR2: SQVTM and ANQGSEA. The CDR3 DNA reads TGCAGCGTGCACAGGGGAGCGGTTGATACTGAAGCTTTCTTT. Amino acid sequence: CSVHRGAVDTEAFF.

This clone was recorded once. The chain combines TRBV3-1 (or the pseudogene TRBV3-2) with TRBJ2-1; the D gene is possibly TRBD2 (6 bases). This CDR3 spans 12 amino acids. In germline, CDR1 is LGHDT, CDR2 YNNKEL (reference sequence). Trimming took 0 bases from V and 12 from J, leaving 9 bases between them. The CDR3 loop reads CASSQEGLRQFF. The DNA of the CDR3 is TGTGCCAGCAGCCAAGAAGGACTAAGGCAGTTCTTC.

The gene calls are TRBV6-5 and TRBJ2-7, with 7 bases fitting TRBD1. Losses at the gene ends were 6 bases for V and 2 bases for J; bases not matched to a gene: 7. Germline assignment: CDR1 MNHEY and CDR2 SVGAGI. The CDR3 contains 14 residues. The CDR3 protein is CASSRTGTTYEQYF. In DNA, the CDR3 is TGTGCCAGCAGCCGGACAGGAACTACCTACGAGCAGTACTTC.

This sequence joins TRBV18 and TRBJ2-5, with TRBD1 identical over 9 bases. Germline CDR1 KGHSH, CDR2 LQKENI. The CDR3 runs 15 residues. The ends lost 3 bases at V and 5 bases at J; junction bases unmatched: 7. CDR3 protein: CASSPRGQGMETQYF. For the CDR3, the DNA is TGTGCCAGCTCACCTCGAGGACAGGGGATGGAGACCCAGTACTTC.

The CDR3 sequence is CASSFSRTGRIGNTEAFF. In DNA, the CDR3 is TGCGCCAGCAGCTTCTCCCGGACAGGGCGGATTGGGAACACTGAAGCTTTCTTT. The chain joins TRBV5-1 to TRBJ1-1, with 8 bases lining up with TRBD1. The CDR3 is 18 residues long. Germline values: CDR1 SGHRS, CDR2 YFSETQ. Trimming at V came to 2 bases and at J to 1 base, leaving 13 bases not matched to a gene.

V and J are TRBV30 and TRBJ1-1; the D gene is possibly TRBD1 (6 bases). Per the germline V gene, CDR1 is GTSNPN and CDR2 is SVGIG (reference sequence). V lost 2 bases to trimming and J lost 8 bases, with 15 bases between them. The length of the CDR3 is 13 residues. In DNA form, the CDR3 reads TGTGCCTGGAGTATTCAGGGGTTCTCCGAAGCTTTCTTT. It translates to CAWSIQGFSEAFF.

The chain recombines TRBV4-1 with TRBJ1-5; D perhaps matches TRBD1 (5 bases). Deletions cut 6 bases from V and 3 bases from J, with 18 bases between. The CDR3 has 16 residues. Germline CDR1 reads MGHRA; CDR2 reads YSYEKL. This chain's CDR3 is CASSPAGLLSNQPQHF. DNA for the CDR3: TGCGCCAGCAGTCCCGCAGGGCTTCTCTCCAATCAGCCCCAGCATTTT.

CDR3 sequence (DNA): TGTGCCAGCAGCTACTCGGGACTCAACACAGATACGCAGTATTTT. This sequence encodes CASSYSGLNTDTQYF. The rearrangement links TRBV7-6 to TRBJ2-3, with a tentative D call TRBD2 (6 bases). The V and J ends lost 4 bases and 2 bases respectively, with 13 bases between them. The germline gives CDR1 SGHVS, CDR2 FNYEAQ. This CDR3 is built from 15 residues.

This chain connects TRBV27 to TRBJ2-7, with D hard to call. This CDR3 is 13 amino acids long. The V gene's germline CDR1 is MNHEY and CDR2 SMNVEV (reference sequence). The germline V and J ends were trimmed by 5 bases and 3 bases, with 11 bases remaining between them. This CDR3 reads CASSLFRDYEQYF. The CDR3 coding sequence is TGTGCCAGCAGTCTTTTCCGCGACTACGAGCAGTACTTC.

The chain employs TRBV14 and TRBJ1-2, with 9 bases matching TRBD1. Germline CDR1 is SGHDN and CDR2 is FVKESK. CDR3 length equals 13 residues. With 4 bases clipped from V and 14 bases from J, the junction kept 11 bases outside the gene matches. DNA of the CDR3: TGTGCCAGCAGCCTGCACAGGGGGCTGTCGAAAACCTTC. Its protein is CASSLHRGLSKTF. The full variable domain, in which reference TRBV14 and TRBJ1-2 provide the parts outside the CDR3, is EAGVTQFPSHSVIEKGQTVTLRCDPISGHDNLYWYRRVMGKEIKFLLHFVKESKQDESGMPNNRFLAERTGGTYSTLKVQPAELEDSGVYFCASSLHRGLSKTFGSGTRLTVV.

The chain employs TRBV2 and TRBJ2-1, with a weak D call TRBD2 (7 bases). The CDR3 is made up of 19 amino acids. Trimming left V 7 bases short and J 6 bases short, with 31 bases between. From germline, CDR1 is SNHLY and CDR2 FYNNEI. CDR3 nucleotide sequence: TGTGCCAGCACCCGGGGAGAGGGGGGGACCCCAAACATGGGCAATGAGCAGTTCTTC. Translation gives CASTRGEGGTPNMGNEQFF.